The sequence of this TCR beta chain was determined in a study of beta chain features in type 1 diabetes. Study-wide results and caveats: Type 1 diabetes patients had TCRB CDR3s that were shorter (moderately but significantly so) in all four CD4+ subsets. The study found fewer insertions and more deletions at VDJ junctions in type 1 diabetes patients. cDNA-based sequencing might over-represent cells highly expressing TCR.

With 0 bases clipped from V and 5 bases from J, the junction kept 12 bases outside the gene matches. CDR1 is LGHNA and CDR2 is YSLEER in the germline V gene. The CDR3 has 18 residues. The sequenced template was cDNA made from the entire isolated RNA. The repertoire was sequenced with immunoSEQ multiplex PCR; TCRdb's copy has only in-frame clones and lacks some. The repertoire holds around 710,000 clones, with roughly 12% as singletons. Using CD45RO/CCR7/CD25/CD127/CD95/CD27, CD4+ naive, central memory, regulatory and stem cell-like memory cells were sorted. This clone was found a few times. Its antigen is not known.

The V and J genes are TRBV4-3 and TRBJ2-5; 10 bases agree with TRBD1. The origin of this receptor is a man aged 25 to 40 with type 1 diabetes. The sequencing sample was made of naive CD4+ T cells from blood. CDR3 sequence: CASSQDGAAGTGVETQYF. CDR3 sequence (DNA): TGCGCCAGCAGCCAAGATGGGGCCGCCGGGACAGGGGTGGAGACCCAGTACTTC.